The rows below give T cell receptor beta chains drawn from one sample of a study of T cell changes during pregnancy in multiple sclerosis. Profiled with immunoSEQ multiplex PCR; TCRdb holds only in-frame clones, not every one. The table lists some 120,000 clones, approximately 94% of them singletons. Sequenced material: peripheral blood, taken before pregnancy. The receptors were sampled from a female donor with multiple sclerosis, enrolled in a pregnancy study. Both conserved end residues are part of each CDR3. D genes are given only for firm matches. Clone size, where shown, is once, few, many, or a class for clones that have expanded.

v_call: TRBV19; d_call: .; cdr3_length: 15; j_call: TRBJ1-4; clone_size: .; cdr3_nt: TGTGCCAGTAGTCCTACAGGGCAGGCTAATGAAAAACTGTTTTTT; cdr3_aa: CASSPTGQANEKLFF
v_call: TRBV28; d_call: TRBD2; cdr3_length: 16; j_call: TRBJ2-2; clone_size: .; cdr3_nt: TGTGCCAGCAGACCAGCACTAGCGGGAGACGCCGGGGAGCTGTTTTTT; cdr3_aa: CASRPALAGDAGELFF
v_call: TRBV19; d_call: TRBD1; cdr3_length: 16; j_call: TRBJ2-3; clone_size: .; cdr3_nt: TGTGCCAGTAGTCCACGACAGGGGAAAAACACAGATACGCAGTATTTT; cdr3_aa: CASSPRQGKNTDTQYF
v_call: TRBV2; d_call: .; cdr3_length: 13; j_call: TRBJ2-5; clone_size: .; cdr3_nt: TGTGCCAGCAGTCGGGATGTCGGGGAGACCCAGTACTTC; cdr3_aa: CASSRDVGETQYF
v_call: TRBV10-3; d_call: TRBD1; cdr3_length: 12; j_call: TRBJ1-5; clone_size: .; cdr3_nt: TGTGCCGTGGGACAGGGGAAGCAGCCCCAGCATTTT; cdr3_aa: CAVGQGKQPQHF
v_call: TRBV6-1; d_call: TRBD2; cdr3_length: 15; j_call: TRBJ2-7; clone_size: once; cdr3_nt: TGTGCCAGCAGTTCGGGACTAGCGGGGGCCTACGAGCAGTACTTC; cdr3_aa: CASSSGLAGAYEQYF
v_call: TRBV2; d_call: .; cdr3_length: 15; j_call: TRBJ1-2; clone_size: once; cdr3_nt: TGTGCCAGCAGCCCCGAGGGCAGTTCTAACTATGGCTACACCTTC; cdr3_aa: CASSPEGSSNYGYTF
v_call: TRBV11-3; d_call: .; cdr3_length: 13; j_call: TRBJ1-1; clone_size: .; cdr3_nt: TGTGCCAGCAGCTTAGCAGGATACACTGAAGCTTTCTTT; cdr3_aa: CASSLAGYTEAFF
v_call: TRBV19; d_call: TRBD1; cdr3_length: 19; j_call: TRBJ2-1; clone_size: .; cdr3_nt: TGTGCCAGTAGTGCCCAGGGACAGGGGGCAGCGGGAGGGCGTAATGAGCAGTTCTTC; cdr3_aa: CASSAQGQGAAGGRNEQFF
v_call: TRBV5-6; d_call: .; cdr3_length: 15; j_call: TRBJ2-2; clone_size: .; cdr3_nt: TGTGCCAGCAGCTTGGCCCTATGGAGGACCGGGGAGCTGTTTTTT; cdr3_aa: CASSLALWRTGELFF
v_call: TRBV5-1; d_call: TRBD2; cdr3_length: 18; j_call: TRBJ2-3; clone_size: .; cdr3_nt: TGCGCCAGCAGCTTGGAGGGTAGCGGGGTATCGGGCACAGATACGCAGTATTTT; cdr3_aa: CASSLEGSGVSGTDTQYF
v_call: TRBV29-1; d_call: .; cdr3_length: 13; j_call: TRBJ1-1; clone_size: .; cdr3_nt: TGCAGCGTCGCCCGGGACACGAACACTGAAGCTTTCTTT; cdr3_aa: CSVARDTNTEAFF
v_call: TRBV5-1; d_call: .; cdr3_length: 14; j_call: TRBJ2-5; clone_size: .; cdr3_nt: TGTGCCAGCAGCTTGGCGTCTATCGTGGAGACCCAGTACTTC; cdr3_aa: CASSLASIVETQYF
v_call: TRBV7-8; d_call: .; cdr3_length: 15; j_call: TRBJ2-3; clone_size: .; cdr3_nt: TGTGCCAGCAGCCCTGCGGCGCGTTCCACAGATACGCAGTATTTT; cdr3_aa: CASSPAARSTDTQYF
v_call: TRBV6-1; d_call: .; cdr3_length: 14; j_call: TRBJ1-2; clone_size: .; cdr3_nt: TGTGCCAGCAGTGAAGGACAGCAAAACTATGGCTACACCTTC; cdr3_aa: CASSEGQQNYGYTF
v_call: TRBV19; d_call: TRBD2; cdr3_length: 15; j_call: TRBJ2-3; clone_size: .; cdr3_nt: TGTGCCAGTAGTATGGGAGGGGCGAGCACAGATACGCAGTATTTT; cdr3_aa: CASSMGGASTDTQYF
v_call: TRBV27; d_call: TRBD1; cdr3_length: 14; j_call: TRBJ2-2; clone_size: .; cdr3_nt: TGTGCCACCACAAGGACAGGGGACACCGGGGAGCTGTTTTTT; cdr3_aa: CATTRTGDTGELFF
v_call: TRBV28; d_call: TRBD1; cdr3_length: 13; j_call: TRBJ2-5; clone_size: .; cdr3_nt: TGTGCCAGCAGCATGGGACAGCAAGAGACCCAGTACTTC; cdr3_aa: CASSMGQQETQYF
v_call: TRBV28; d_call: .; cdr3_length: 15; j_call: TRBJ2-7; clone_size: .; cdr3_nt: TGTGCCAGCAGTTTAGACAAAAACGTCGTCTACGAGCAGTACTTC; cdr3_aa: CASSLDKNVVYEQYF
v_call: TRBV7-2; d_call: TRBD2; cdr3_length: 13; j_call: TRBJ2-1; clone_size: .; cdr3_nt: TGTGCCAGCAGCTTAGTGTCGGGGGGTGAGCAGTTCTTC; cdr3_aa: CASSLVSGGEQFF
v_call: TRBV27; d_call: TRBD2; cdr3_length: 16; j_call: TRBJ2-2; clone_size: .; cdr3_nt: TGTGCCAGCAGTTTTATAACGAAGCGGGACTCCGGGGAGCTGTTTTTT; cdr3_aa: CASSFITKRDSGELFF
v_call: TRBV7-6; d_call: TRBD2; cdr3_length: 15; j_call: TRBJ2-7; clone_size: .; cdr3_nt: TGTGCCAGCAGCTCGGTAGCGGGAGGGCCCCACGAGCAGTACTTC; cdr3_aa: CASSSVAGGPHEQYF
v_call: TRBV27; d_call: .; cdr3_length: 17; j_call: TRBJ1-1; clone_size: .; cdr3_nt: TGTGCCAGCAGTATAATCGGTTTAGGGAGGGGAAACACTGAAGCTTTCTTT; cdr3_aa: CASSIIGLGRGNTEAFF
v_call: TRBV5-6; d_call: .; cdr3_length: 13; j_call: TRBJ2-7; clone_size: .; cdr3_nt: TGTGCCAGCAGATACATTGCGAGGTACGAGCAGTACTTC; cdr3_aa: CASRYIARYEQYF
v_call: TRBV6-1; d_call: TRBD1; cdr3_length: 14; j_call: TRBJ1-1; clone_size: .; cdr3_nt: TGTGCCAGCAGTCCCCGACAGGGGCACACTGAAGCTTTCTTT; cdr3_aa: CASSPRQGHTEAFF
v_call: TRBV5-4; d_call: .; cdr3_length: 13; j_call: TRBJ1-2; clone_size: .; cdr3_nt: TGTGCCAGCAGCTTGGGCGGGGGCTATGGCTACACCTTC; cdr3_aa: CASSLGGGYGYTF
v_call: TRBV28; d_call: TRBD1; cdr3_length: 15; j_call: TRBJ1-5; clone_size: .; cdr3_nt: TGTGCCAGCAGTTTGGGCGACAAGGGGGCCCAGCCCCAGCATTTT; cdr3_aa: CASSLGDKGAQPQHF
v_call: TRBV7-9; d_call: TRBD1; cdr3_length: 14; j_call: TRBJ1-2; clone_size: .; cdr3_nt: TGTGCCGGGGGGGCAACAGGGGGCCACTATGGCTACACCTTC; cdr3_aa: CAGGATGGHYGYTF
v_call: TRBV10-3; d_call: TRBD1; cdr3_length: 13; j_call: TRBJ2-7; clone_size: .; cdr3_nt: TGTGCCATCAGCCGGACAGGGGGCTACGAGCAGTACTTC; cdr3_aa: CAISRTGGYEQYF
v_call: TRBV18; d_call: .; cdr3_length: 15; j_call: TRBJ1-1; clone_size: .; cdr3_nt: TGTGCCAGCTCTCCTAGCCCGGCGGCGAACACTGAAGCTTTCTTT; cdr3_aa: CASSPSPAANTEAFF
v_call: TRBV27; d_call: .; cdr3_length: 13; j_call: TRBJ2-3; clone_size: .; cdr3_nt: TGTGCCAGCAGTCCCGTGGAGACAGATACGCAGTATTTT; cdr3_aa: CASSPVETDTQYF
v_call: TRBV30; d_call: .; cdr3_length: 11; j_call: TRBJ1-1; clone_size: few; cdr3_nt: TGTGCCTGGAGTTCGCCAGGGGTAGCTTTCTTT; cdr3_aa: CAWSSPGVAFF
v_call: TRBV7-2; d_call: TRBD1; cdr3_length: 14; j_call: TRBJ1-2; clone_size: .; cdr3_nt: TGTGCCAGCAGCTTAGGGCAGGGGGCGTATGGCTACACCTTC; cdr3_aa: CASSLGQGAYGYTF
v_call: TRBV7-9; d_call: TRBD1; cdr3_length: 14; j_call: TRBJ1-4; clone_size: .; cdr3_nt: TGTGCCAGCAGCCCGACAGGGGCGTCTGAAAAACTGTTTTTT; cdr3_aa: CASSPTGASEKLFF
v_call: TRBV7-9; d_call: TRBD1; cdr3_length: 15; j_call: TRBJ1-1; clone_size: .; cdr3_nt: TGTGCCAGCAGATCTACCGGGACAGGGGGGACTGAAGCTTTCTTT; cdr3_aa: CASRSTGTGGTEAFF
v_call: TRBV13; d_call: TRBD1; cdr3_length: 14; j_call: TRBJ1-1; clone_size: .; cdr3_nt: TGTGCCTGCGAGACTTGGACAGGGCCGACTGAAGCTTTCTTT; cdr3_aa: CACETWTGPTEAFF
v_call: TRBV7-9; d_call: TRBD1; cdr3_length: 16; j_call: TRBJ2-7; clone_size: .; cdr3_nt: TGTGCCAGCAGCTGGCTGAGACAGGGTGAAAGACACGAGCAGTACTTC; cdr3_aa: CASSWLRQGERHEQYF
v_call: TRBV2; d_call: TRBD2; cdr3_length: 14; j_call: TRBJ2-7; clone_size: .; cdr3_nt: TGTGCCAGCAGTGTTAGGAGACTAGCGGACGAGCAGTACTTC; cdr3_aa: CASSVRRLADEQYF
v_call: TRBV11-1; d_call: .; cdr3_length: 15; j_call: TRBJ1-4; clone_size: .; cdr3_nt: TGTGCCAGCAGCCCTCGAGGGGGAACTAATGAAAAACTGTTTTTT; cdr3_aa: CASSPRGGTNEKLFF
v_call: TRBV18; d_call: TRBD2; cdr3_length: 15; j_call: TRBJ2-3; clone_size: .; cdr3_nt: TGTGCCAGCTCAGCCCCTACTAGCGAGACAGATACGCAGTATTTT; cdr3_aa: CASSAPTSETDTQYF
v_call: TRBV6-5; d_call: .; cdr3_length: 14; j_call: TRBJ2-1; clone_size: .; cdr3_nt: TGTGCCAGCAGGACTTCGGGTCAATACAATGAGCAGTTCTTC; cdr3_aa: CASRTSGQYNEQFF
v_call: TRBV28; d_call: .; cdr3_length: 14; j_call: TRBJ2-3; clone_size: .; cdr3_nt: TGTGCCAGCACCTTCAGCGGGAGCACAGATACGCAGTATTTT; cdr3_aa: CASTFSGSTDTQYF
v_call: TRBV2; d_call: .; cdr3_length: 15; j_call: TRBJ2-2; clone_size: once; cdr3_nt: TGTGCCAGCAGTGCGGTCCGAACGAGCACCGGGGAGCTGTTTTTT; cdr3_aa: CASSAVRTSTGELFF
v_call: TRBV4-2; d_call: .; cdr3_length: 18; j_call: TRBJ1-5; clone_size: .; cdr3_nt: TGTGCCAGCAGCCAAGATCCCCTGACAGTTTATAGCAATCAGCCCCAGCATTTT; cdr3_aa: CASSQDPLTVYSNQPQHF
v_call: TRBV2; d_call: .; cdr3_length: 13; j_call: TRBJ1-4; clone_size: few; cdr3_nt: TGTGCCAGCAGTGGGGGGCCCTCTGGAAAACTGTTTTTT; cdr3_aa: CASSGGPSGKLFF
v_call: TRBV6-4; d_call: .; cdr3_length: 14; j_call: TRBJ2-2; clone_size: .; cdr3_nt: TGTGCCAGCAGTGCCGAGTACGGGGCCGGGGAGCTGTTTTTT; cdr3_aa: CASSAEYGAGELFF
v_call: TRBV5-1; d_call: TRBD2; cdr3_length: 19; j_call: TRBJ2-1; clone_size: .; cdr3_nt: TGCGCCAGCAGCCCCTGGGGGGGAGAAGGGACTAGCGGATACAATGAGCAGTTCTTC; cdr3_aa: CASSPWGGEGTSGYNEQFF
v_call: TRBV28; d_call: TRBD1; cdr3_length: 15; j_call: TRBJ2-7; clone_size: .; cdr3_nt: TGTGCCAGCAGCCTGGGGGACAGGGATTTCAACGAGCAGTACTTC; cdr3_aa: CASSLGDRDFNEQYF